This record covers a single T cell receptor (beta chain). Original handling: Reference gene primer amplification gave nucleated cell count estimates. The protocol was immunoSEQ multiplex PCR, while the TCRdb copy is restricted to in-frame clones and leaves out a portion. The V and J calls and clone size come from that table; D and trimming were worked out from the DNA. This table has 250,000 to 350,000 clones, 65% to 90% appearing once. This entry comes from a study of blood T cell repertoires in COVID-19. The V end lost 5 bases, the J end lost 5 bases, and 18 bases lay between the germline ends. Germline lookup yields CDR1 MGHRA and CDR2 YSYEKL. This CDR3 spans 15 amino acids. Enrollees, about 18 to 95 years old, lived in around 23 US areas. Participants' own reports of clinical history determined their cohort assignment. The study counted Cohort 3 donors as recovered given two negative PCRs, clearance, or symptom resolution.

The J gene is TRBJ2-5, the V gene TRBV4-1, with TRBD1 as a possible D gene (8 bases). This sequence was found in a woman between 18 and 30 years old who had recovered from COVID-19. Sequencing was done on a sample of PBMCs or T cells enriched from blood (not recorded which). CDR3 region: CASSSPRGRGETQYF. The CDR3 DNA reads TGCGCCAGCAGCTCCCCCAGGGGGCGGGGGGAGACCCAGTACTTC.